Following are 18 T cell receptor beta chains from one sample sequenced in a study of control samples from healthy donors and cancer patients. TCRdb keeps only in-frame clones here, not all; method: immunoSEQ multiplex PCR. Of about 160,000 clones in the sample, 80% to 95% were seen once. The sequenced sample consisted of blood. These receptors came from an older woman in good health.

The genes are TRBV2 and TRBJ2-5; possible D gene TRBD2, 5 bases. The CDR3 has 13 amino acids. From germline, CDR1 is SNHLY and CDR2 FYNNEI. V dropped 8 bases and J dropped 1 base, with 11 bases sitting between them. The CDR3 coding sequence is TGTGCCAGCGATAGACTATTCCAAGAGACCCAGTACTTC. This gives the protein CASDRLFQETQYF.

The CDR3 nucleotides are TGTGCCAGCAGCCCTTACTCCGGAAGGAACACTGAAGCTTTCTTT. It is translated as CASSPYSGRNTEAFF. This chain links TRBV27 with TRBJ1-1; D not certain. The CDR3 covers 15 residues. Trimming took 6 bases from V and 1 from J, leaving 15 bases between them. Germline values: CDR1 MNHEY, CDR2 SMNVEV (reference sequence).

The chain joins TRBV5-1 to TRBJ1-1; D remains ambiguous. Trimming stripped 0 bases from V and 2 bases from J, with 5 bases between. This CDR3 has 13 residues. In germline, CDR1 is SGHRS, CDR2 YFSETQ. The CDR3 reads CASSLVPNTEAFF. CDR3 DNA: TGCGCCAGCAGCTTGGTTCCCAACACTGAAGCTTTCTTT.

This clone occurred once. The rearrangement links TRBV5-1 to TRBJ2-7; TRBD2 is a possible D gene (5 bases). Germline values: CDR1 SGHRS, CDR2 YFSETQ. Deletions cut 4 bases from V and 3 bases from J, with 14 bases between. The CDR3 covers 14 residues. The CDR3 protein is CASSTGGILYEQYF. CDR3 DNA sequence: TGCGCCAGCAGCACCGGAGGCATCCTCTACGAGCAGTACTTC.

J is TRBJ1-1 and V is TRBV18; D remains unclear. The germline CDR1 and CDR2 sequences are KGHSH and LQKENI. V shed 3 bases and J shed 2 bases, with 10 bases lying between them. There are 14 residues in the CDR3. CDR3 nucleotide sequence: TGTGCCAGCTCACCTACAGATATAAACACTGAAGCTTTCTTT. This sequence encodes CASSPTDINTEAFF.

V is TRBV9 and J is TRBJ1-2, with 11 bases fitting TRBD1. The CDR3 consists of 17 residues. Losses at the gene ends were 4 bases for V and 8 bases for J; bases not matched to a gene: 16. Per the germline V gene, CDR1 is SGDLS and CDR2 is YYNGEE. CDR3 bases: TGTGCCAGCAGCCCCTCCGCCGGGACAGGGGGGTGGTACGGCTACACCTTC. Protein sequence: CASSPSAGTGGWYGYTF.

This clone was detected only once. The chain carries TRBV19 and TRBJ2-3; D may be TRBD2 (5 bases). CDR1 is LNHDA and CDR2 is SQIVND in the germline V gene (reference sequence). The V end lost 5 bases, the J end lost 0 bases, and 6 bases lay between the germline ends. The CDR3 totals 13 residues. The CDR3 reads CASSEGSTDTQYF. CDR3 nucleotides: TGTGCCAGTAGTGAGGGAAGCACAGATACGCAGTATTTT.

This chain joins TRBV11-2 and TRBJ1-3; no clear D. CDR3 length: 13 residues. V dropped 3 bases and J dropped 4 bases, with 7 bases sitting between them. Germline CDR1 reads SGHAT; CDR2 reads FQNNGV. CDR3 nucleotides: TGTGCCAGCAGCTTGGGCCCGGGAAACACCATATATTTT. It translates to CASSLGPGNTIYF.

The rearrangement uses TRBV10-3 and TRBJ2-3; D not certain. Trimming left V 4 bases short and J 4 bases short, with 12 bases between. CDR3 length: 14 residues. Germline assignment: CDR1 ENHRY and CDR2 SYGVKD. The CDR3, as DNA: TGTGCCATCAGTGCGGCTAGACCCCCAGATACGCAGTATTTT. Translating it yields CAISAARPPDTQYF.

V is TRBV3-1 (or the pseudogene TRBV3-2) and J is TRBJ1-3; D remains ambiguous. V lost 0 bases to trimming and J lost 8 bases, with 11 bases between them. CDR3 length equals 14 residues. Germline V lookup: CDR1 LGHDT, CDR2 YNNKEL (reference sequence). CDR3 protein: CASSQEGQVDTIYF. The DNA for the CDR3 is TGTGCCAGCAGCCAAGAAGGTCAAGTGGACACCATATATTTT.

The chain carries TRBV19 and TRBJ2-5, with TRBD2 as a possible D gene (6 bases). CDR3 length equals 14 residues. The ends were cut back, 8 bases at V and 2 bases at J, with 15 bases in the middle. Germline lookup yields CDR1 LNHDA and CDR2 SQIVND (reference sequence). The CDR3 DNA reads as TGTGCCAGTTGGTCCGGGGGTGGGCAAGAGACCCAGTACTTC. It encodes CASWSGGGQETQYF.

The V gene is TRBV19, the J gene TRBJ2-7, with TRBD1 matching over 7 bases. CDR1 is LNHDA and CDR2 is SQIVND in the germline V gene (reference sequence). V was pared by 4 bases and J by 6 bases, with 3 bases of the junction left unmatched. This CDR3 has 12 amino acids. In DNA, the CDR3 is TGTGCCAGTAGTACCAACAGGGGCGAGCAGTACTTC. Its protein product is CASSTNRGEQYF. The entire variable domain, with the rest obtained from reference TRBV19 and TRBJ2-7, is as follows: DGGITQSPKYLFRKEGQNVTLSCEQNLNHDAMYWYRQDPGQGLRLIYYSQIVNDFQKGDIAEGYSVSREKKESFPLTVTSAQKNPTAFYLCASSTNRGEQYFGPGTRLTVT.

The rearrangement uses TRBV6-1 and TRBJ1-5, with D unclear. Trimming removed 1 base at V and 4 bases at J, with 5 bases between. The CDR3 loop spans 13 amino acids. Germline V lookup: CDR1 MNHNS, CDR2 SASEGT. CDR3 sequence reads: CASSEVSNQPQHF. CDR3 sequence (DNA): TGTGCCAGCAGTGAAGTATCAAATCAGCCCCAGCATTTT.

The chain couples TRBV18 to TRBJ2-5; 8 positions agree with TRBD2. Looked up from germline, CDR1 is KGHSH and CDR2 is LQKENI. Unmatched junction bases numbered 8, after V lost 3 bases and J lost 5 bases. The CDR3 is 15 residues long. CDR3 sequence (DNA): TGTGCCAGCTCACCGATAGCGGGGCAGGTTGAGACCCAGTACTTC. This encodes CASSPIAGQVETQYF.

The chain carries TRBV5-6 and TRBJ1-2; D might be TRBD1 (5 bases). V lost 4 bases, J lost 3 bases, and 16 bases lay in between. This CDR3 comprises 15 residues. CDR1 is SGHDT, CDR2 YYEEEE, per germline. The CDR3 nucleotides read TGTGCCAGCAGCCTACGACAGTCGGACTACTATGGCTACACCTTC. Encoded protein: CASSLRQSDYYGYTF. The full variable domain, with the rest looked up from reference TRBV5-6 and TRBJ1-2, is DAGVTQSPTHLIKTRGQQVTLRCSPKSGHDTVSWYQQALGQGPQFIFQYYEEEERQRGNFPDRFSGHQFPNYSSELNVNALLLGDSALYLCASSLRQSDYYGYTFGSGTRLTVV.

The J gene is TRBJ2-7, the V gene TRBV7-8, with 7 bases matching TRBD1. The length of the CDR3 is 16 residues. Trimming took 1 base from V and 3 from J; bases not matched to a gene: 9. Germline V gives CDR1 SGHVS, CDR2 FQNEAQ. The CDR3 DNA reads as TGTGCCAGCAGCTTAGGCGGGTGGCAGGGGGACTACGAGCAGTACTTC. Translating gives CASSLGGWQGDYEQYF.

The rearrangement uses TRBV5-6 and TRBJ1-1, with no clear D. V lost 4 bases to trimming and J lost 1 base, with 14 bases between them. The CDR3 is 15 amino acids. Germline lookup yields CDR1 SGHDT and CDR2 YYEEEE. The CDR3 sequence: CASSVLPYPNTEAFF. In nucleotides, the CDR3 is TGTGCCAGCAGCGTATTACCGTACCCGAACACTGAAGCTTTCTTT.

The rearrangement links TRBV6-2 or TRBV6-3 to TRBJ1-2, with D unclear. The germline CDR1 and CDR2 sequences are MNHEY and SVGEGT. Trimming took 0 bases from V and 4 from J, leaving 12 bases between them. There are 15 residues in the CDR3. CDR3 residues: CASSYSLRGVYGYTF. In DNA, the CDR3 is TGTGCCAGCAGTTACTCTTTGCGCGGAGTCTATGGCTACACCTTC.